Each of the 12 T cell receptor beta chains below was sequenced from the same sample in a study of cytomegalovirus exposure and HLA in healthy donors. TCRdb's table, derived via immunoSEQ multiplex PCR, lists solely in-frame clones and lacks some. The repertoire holds roughly 70,000 clones, with 96% as singletons. Sequenced: PBMCs. The source is a man aged 18 to 30 in good health and CMV-seronegative.

The chain uses TRBV18 and TRBJ2-7; maybe TRBD2 (5 bases). Germline V CDR1 and CDR2: KGHSH, LQKENI. Trimming left V 6 bases short and J 6 bases short, with 15 bases between. The CDR3 is 13 residues long. Written as DNA, the CDR3 is TGTGCCAGCTCTTCCTCGGGATTTGCCGAGCAGTACTTC. This gives the protein CASSSSGFAEQYF. Based on the CDR3 plus reference TRBV18 and TRBJ2-7, the full variable domain is NAGVMQNPRHLVRRRGQEARLRCSPMKGHSHVYWYRQLPEEGLKFMVYLQKENIIDESGMPKERFSAEFPKEGPSILRIQQVVRGDSAAYFCASSSSGFAEQYFGPGTRLTVT.

CDR3 nucleotide sequence: TGTGCCAGCAGCCCTATAACAGACAGCGTCTATGGCTACACCTTC. Protein: CASSPITDSVYGYTF. The chain couples TRBV9 to TRBJ1-2, with D possibly matching TRBD1 (5 bases). The CDR3 extends over 15 amino acids. Trimming took off 4 bases at V and 4 bases at J, with 17 bases between the two ends. Germline V gene lookup returns CDR1 SGDLS and CDR2 YYNGEE.

This clone was recorded only once. V and J are TRBV9 and TRBJ2-5; TRBD2 aligns across 15 bases. The V gene end was trimmed by 4 bases and the J gene end by 2 bases; junction bases not matched to a gene: 3. CDR1 is SGDLS, CDR2 YYNGEE, per germline. The CDR3 is 16 residues long. CDR3 coding DNA: TGTGCCAGCAGCCTTGGACTAGCGGGAGGGCAAGAGACCCAGTACTTC. It encodes CASSLGLAGGQETQYF.

V gene TRBV28 combines with J gene TRBJ1-2, with 9 bases identical to TRBD1. With 6 bases clipped from V and 8 bases from J, the junction kept 10 bases outside the gene matches. This CDR3 comprises 14 residues. Germline CDR1 MDHEN, CDR2 SYDVKM. CDR3 residues: CASSTWGQGNGYTF. As DNA, the CDR3 is TGTGCCAGCAGCACCTGGGGACAGGGTAACGGCTACACCTTC.

This clone came up once. The V and J genes are TRBV19 and TRBJ1-1; 7 bases agree with TRBD1. Germline-derived CDR1 and CDR2 are LNHDA and SQIVND (reference sequence). V was pared by 4 bases and J by 0 bases, with 5 bases of the junction left unmatched. The CDR3 has 15 residues. CDR3 bases: TGTGCCAGTAGTACGGGGACAGCAATGAACACTGAAGCTTTCTTT. This gives the protein CASSTGTAMNTEAFF.

The chain is built from TRBV6-1 and TRBJ1-1; 7 positions agree with TRBD1. Germline values: CDR1 MNHNS, CDR2 SASEGT. Losses at the gene ends were 3 bases for V and 8 bases for J; bases not matched to a gene: 9. The CDR3 has 14 amino acids. CDR3: CASSDRNRGREAFF. The CDR3, as DNA: TGTGCCAGCAGTGATCGAAACAGGGGCAGGGAAGCTTTCTTT.

The rearrangement uses TRBV5-1 and TRBJ1-2, with 8 bases matching TRBD1. The CDR3 totals 15 residues. V lost 4 bases and J lost 5; bases outside the gene matches: 10. Per the germline V gene, CDR1 is SGHRS and CDR2 is YFSETQ. CDR3 protein: CASSHDRGFLYGYTF. DNA of the CDR3: TGCGCCAGCAGCCACGACAGGGGCTTTTTGTATGGCTACACCTTC. The full variable domain, in which reference TRBV5-1 and TRBJ1-2 provide the parts outside the CDR3, is KAGVTQTPRYLIKTRGQQVTLSCSPISGHRSVSWYQQTPGQGLQFLFEYFSETQRNKGNFPGRFSGRQFSNSRSEMNVSTLELGDSALYLCASSHDRGFLYGYTFGSGTRLTVV.

The rearrangement links TRBV4-1 to TRBJ1-2; D unclear. Trimming took 4 bases from V and 5 from J, leaving 11 bases between them. From germline, CDR1 is MGHRA and CDR2 YSYEKL. The CDR3 has 13 residues. The CDR3 loop reads CASSPVQAYGYTF. CDR3 nucleotides: TGCGCCAGCAGCCCAGTTCAGGCGTATGGCTACACCTTC.

CDR3 region: CSVEGTGAEVLNTEAFF. The CDR3 DNA reads TGCAGCGTTGAAGGGACAGGGGCCGAAGTATTGAACACTGAAGCTTTCTTT. The chain uses TRBV29-1 and TRBJ1-1; 9 positions agree with TRBD1. The CDR3 totals 17 residues. Trimming at V came to 1 base and at J to 0 bases, leaving 9 bases not matched to a gene. Germline V gene sequence: CDR1 SQVTM, CDR2 ANQGSEA.

The chain recombines TRBV6-6 with TRBJ2-7, with D unresolved. Germline CDR1 reads MNHNY; CDR2 reads SVGAGI (reference sequence). V was trimmed by 3 bases and J by 3 bases, leaving 12 bases between them. The CDR3 runs to 14 residues. CDR3 region: CASSYLDADYEQYF. DNA for the CDR3: TGTGCCAGCAGTTATCTAGACGCCGACTACGAGCAGTACTTC.

The chain is built from TRBV10-3 and TRBJ1-1; 7 bases agree with TRBD1. The germline V gene has CDR1 ENHRY and CDR2 SYGVKD. V lost 10 bases, J lost 1 base, and 3 bases stayed unmatched. CDR3 length equals 12 residues. Here the CDR3 reads CATRTGNTEAFF. The CDR3 bases are TGTGCCACCCGGACAGGGAACACTGAAGCTTTCTTT.

V and J are TRBV28 and TRBJ1-1, with 7 bases aligning to TRBD1. The CDR3 extends over 15 amino acids. CDR1 is MDHEN and CDR2 is SYDVKM in the germline V gene. J was trimmed by 2 bases and V by 2 bases; bases with no gene match: 5. As DNA, the CDR3 is TGTGCCAGCAGTTTACGTTCAGGGGGAAACACTGAAGCTTTCTTT. It specifies CASSLRSGGNTEAFF.